The clone carrying this T cell receptor beta chain came up many times. Antigen: not known. This specimen belongs to a study of human T cells and chemical hapten exposure. Study results and caveats: The number of TCRs above 1 in 1000 frequency did not change after DPC sensitization.

V was cut by 11 bases and J by 2 bases, with 13 bases left in between. The CDR3 contains 12 residues. Looked up from germline, CDR1 is MDHEN and CDR2 is SYDVKM. MiXCR, applied by TCRdb to the RACE reads, yields one record per CDR3 protein. The sample lists around 110,000 distinct CDR3 sequences, about 11% occurring once. Time point described: patch test 3, about 24 weeks after DPC sensitization. The sample's treatment: therapeutic diphenylcyclopropenone sensitization with weekly scalp DPC. Blood collection took place prior to placing each patch test. The clonotype originates from a woman between 50 and 59 years old with alopecia areata. Some clones in this sample may be carry-over from other donors' samples. The sequences come from whole blood, collected in connection with sensitization to the hapten diphenylcyclopropenone (DPC). The rearrangement links TRBV28 to TRBJ2-7; D is ambiguous. The CDR3 reads CASRRSPYEQYF. CDR3 nucleotide sequence: TGTGCCTCCCGAAGATCACCCTACGAGCAGTACTTC.